This note documents a single T cell receptor (beta chain) sequence. These data originate in a study of blood T cell repertoires in COVID-19. Study-wide context: From the United States, Italy and Spain came samples of acute and convalescent COVID-19. T cells, B-cell-depleted T cells, or PBMCs supplied cDNA or gDNA.

J gave up 1 base and V 3 bases, and 12 bases lay outside the gene matches. Germline CDR1 and CDR2: LGHNA and YNFKEQ. The CDR3 is 19 residues long. As processed by the authors: Reference gene primer amplification in the assay estimated nucleated cell counts. The protocol was immunoSEQ multiplex PCR, while the TCRdb copy is restricted to in-frame clones and leaves out a portion. For V, J and clone size, that table is used; D and trimming come from the DNA. The sample includes under 15,000 clones, roughly 84% of them seen just once. This chain uses TRBV4-2 with TRBJ2-2; TRBD2 matches 9 bases. Sequenced: peripheral blood. The receptor comes from a middle-aged man with active COVID-19. The CDR3 is CASSQLLAGQTKNTGELFF. For the CDR3, the DNA is TGTGCCAGCAGCCAGTTACTAGCGGGCCAAACAAAGAACACCGGGGAGCTGTTTTTT.